This T cell receptor (beta chain) was identified in a study of shared clonotypes between healthy human individuals. Study outcomes and limitations: Naive subsets, compared against memory subsets, generally had larger estimated richness values.

V lost 7 bases and J lost 8, with 14 bases in between. The CDR3 is made up of 13 amino acids. Per germline, CDR1 MDHEN and CDR2 SYDVKM. TCRdb's table, derived via immunoSEQ multiplex PCR, lists solely in-frame clones and lacks some. Of around 620,000 clones detected, 85% to 95% appear once; the ten largest clones hold around 0.11%. Points on this clone: Its antigen is unknown.

Terminally differentiated effector memory CD45RA+ cells were excluded from the naive CD8 cells, which were CD45RO-negative and positively selected for CCR7. Healthy HIV-negative adults without recent acute infections or vaccinations served as donors. The J gene is TRBJ2-2, the V gene TRBV28, with D perhaps being TRBD1 or TRBD2 (5 bases each). Sequenced input: naive CD8+ T cells sorted from blood. The sequence came from a woman aged 25 to 39 in good health. CDR3 protein: CASTGPGRGELFF. Here the CDR3 DNA reads TGTGCCAGCACTGGACCGGGGCGGGGGGAGCTGTTTTTT.